These 14 T cell receptor beta chains were all obtained from the same sample, sequenced in a study of blood T cell repertoires in COVID-19 (TCRdb year 2020). The library was prepared using the immunoSEQ multiplex PCR assay. The source is immuneACCESS, and TCRdb retained only in-frame sequences with V and J called. Part of the clones is not carried over; for the studies checked, unresolved V genes explain less than half of this, and the remainder is unexplained. The sample records about 300,000 clones, roughly 91% of which are singletons. About 1.7% of the sample comes from the top ten. Sequenced material: peripheral blood. These receptor sequences come from a woman in her twenties or thirties with COVID-19, enrolled during active disease.

The chain combines TRBV4-1 with TRBJ2-5; possibly TRBD1 for D (6 bases). V lost 2 bases and J 5 bases, leaving 12 bases between the germline ends. This CDR3 has 14 amino acids. Germline CDR1 and CDR2: MGHRA and YSYEKL. DNA of the CDR3: TGCGCCAGCAGCCAACAGGGGCCGGGGGAGACCCAGTACTTC. It specifies CASSQQGPGETQYF.

The V call is TRBV5-1, the J call TRBJ1-3; possible D gene TRBD1, 6 bases. Germline V gene data show CDR1 as SGHRS and CDR2 as YFSETQ. This CDR3 has 14 residues. V shed 2 bases and J shed 4 bases, with 10 bases lying between them. CDR3 amino acids: CASSLGGDGNTIYF. CDR3 DNA: TGCGCCAGCAGCTTAGGGGGAGACGGAAACACCATATATTTT.

The CDR3, as DNA: TGTGCCAGCAGCCAATTTGGGGGGTTCACTGAAGCTTTCTTT. Residues: CASSQFGGFTEAFF. The chain uses TRBV14 and TRBJ1-1; perhaps TRBD1 as D (5 bases). The CDR3 has 14 amino acids. Germline-derived CDR1 and CDR2 are SGHDN and FVKESK. Trimming took off 2 bases at V and 4 bases at J, with 11 bases between the two ends.

This clone was seen a few times. The rearrangement links TRBV18 to TRBJ1-3; TRBD1 matches at 8 bases. CDR3 length: 16 residues. Germline assignment: CDR1 KGHSH and CDR2 LQKENI. J lost 3 bases, V lost 3 bases, and 7 bases had no gene match. CDR3 DNA sequence: TGTGCCAGCTCACCCCGGCAGGGGGCCGGTGGAAACACCATATATTTT. Protein sequence: CASSPRQGAGGNTIYF.

This chain links TRBV2 with TRBJ1-6; 8 bases map to TRBD1. The CDR3 loop spans 15 amino acids. V was pared by 5 bases and J by 5 bases, with 5 bases of the junction left unmatched. Germline CDR1 and CDR2: SNHLY and FYNNEI. The CDR3 loop is CASSWSDRDNSPLHF. The CDR3 nucleotides read TGTGCCAGCAGTTGGTCGGACAGGGATAATTCACCCCTCCACTTT.

The chain joins TRBV9 to TRBJ2-2, with TRBD1 as a possible D gene (6 bases). The CDR3 totals 16 residues. Germline V gene data show CDR1 as SGDLS and CDR2 as YYNGEE. Trimming left V 3 bases short and J 1 base short, with 13 bases between. CDR3: CASSDQGRLNTGELFF. CDR3 nucleotides: TGTGCCAGCAGCGACCAGGGGCGGTTGAACACCGGGGAGCTGTTTTTT. The full variable domain, in which reference TRBV9 and TRBJ2-2 provide the parts outside the CDR3, is DSGVTQTPKHLITATGQRVTLRCSPRSGDLSVYWYQQSLDQGLQFLIQYYNGEERAKGNILERFSAQQFPDLHSELNLSSLELGDSALYFCASSDQGRLNTGELFFGEGSRLTVL.

In its sample, this clone was seen many times. The rearrangement uses TRBV30 and TRBJ1-2; perhaps TRBD1 as D (5 bases). The CDR3 is 14 amino acids. Germline-derived CDR1 and CDR2 are GTSNPN and SVGIG (reference sequence). V was trimmed by 2 bases and J by 8 bases, leaving 18 bases between them. CDR3 coding DNA: TGTGCCTGGAGTAGCGGGAGAGGGACGTCCGGCTACACCTTC. Protein: CAWSSGRGTSGYTF.

This clone was detected once. The chain joins TRBV2 to TRBJ2-2; the D gene is possibly TRBD2 (5 bases). Germline values: CDR1 SNHLY, CDR2 FYNNEI. The CDR3 extends over 15 amino acids. Trimming pared 6 bases from V and 2 bases from J, leaving 13 bases between. CDR3 region: CASRATDLNTGELFF. For the CDR3, the DNA is TGTGCCAGCAGGGCAACGGACTTAAACACCGGGGAGCTGTTTTTT.

The chain joins TRBV4-3 to TRBJ2-1, with 11 bases lining up with TRBD2. This CDR3 has 16 residues. Germline lookup yields CDR1 LGHNA and CDR2 YSLEER. Trimming removed 4 bases from V and 2 bases from J; junction bases left unmatched: 4. CDR3 DNA sequence: TGCGCCAGCAGCCCCGAACTAGCGGGGGCCTACAATGAGCAGTTCTTC. This encodes CASSPELAGAYNEQFF.

V and J are TRBV4-1 and TRBJ1-4; D perhaps matches TRBD1 (5 bases). Germline CDR1 MGHRA, CDR2 YSYEKL. Trimming took 3 bases from V and 14 from J, leaving 28 bases between them. The CDR3 length is 17 residues. CDR3 protein: CASSQPPGGGRQVGLFF. CDR3 coding DNA: TGCGCCAGCAGCCAGCCCCCGGGGGGAGGAAGGCAGGTGGGGCTGTTTTTT.

This chain joins TRBV19 and TRBJ1-5, with D possibly TRBD1 on 6 matching bases. The ends were cut back, 2 bases at V and 2 bases at J, with 10 bases in the middle. Germline CDR1 and CDR2: LNHDA and SQIVND (reference sequence). CDR3 size: 15 residues. The CDR3 is CASSIMGAGNQPQHF. In DNA, the CDR3 is TGTGCCAGTAGTATAATGGGGGCGGGCAATCAGCCCCAGCATTTT.

This chain links TRBV6-5 with TRBJ2-5; 11 bases fit TRBD2. The ends lost 6 bases at V and 5 bases at J; junction bases unmatched: 8. Germline CDR1 reads MNHEY; CDR2 reads SVGAGI. There are 15 residues in the CDR3. The CDR3 loop reads CASRPGLAERETQYF. The CDR3 DNA sequence: TGTGCCAGCAGGCCGGGACTAGCGGAACGGGAGACCCAGTACTTC.

V is TRBV6-2 or TRBV6-3 and J is TRBJ2-7, with 11 bases lining up with TRBD1. From germline, CDR1 is MNHEY and CDR2 SVGEGT. Trimming at V came to 6 bases and at J to 5 bases, leaving 9 bases not matched to a gene. The CDR3 consists of 15 residues. CDR3 amino acids: CASSHRDRGFHEQYF. The CDR3 DNA reads as TGTGCCAGCAGCCACCGGGACAGGGGGTTCCACGAGCAGTACTTC.

The V and J genes are TRBV30 and TRBJ1-1; D ambiguous. Trimming stripped 1 base from V and 6 bases from J, with 21 bases between. Germline V CDR1 and CDR2: GTSNPN, SVGIG (reference sequence). This CDR3 region has 16 residues. CDR3 bases: TGTGCCTGGAGTGCCCGGACGGGGATCGGTGGTCCTGAAGCTTTCTTT. Protein sequence: CAWSARTGIGGPEAFF.